This T cell receptor beta chain was found in a study of T cells after yellow fever vaccination. For the study at large: Fractions of low cell number were prepared using SMART-Seq v4 Ultra Low Input. Points from the study as a whole: Re-detected after boosting: most primary clones, 96% of CD4 and about 89% of CD8. Across the CD4 and CD8 compartments, a small share of clonotypes was present in both.

The V and J ends lost 1 base and 7 bases, in that order; junction bases with no gene match: 8. Germline values: CDR1 SGHTA, CDR2 FQGNSA. This CDR3 has 17 residues. This clonotype was found many times. Its antigen remains unidentified. UMIs were added to TCR cDNA along with a universal primer site when it was made by 5'RACE template switching. TCRdb independently ran MiXCR on the 5' RACE reads; one entry per CDR3 protein. The table lists about 230,000 distinct CDR3 sequences, roughly 6.8% of them singletons. This material consisted of CD4+ T cells sorted from PBMCs, taken on the day of the yellow fever booster vaccination. The chain has TRBV7-2 and TRBJ2-2; TRBD2 matches at 11 bases. The receptor's source is a young man who received the YFV17D yellow fever vaccine. The CDR3 coding sequence is TGTGCCAGCAGCTTAGGTTTAGCGGGAGGGCCTGGCGGGGAGCTGTTTTTT. This codes for CASSLGLAGGPGGELFF.